This TCR beta chain appears in the sequencing data of a study of OX40 agonist ivuxolimab in advanced cancers. The overall study: Aged roughly 20 to 85 with a mean of about 60 years, they were approximately 79% male.

Trimming at V came to 1 base and at J to 3 bases, leaving 3 bases not matched to a gene. The CDR3 is 15 amino acids. Germline V gene lookup returns CDR1 LNHDA and CDR2 SQIVND (reference sequence). This table comes from immunoSEQ multiplex PCR, and its TCRdb copy is limited to in-frame clones, with some not included. The repertoire holds nearly 80,000 clones, with approximately 84% as singletons. Here the sequenced sample was CD4+ or CD8+ T cells sorted from blood, taken in a trial of the OX40 agonist ivuxolimab. The TCR comes from an adult with an advanced solid tumor such as melanoma, head and neck, liver or kidney cancer. This chain joins TRBV19 and TRBJ2-1, with 7 nucleotides matching TRBD1. The CDR3 sequence: CASSIGGQYYNEQFF. In DNA form, the CDR3 reads TGTGCCAGTAGTATAGGGGGACAGTACTACAATGAGCAGTTCTTC.